Listed here is a single T cell receptor (beta chain). Antigen specificity is unknown. This CDR3 comprises 17 residues. The germline CDR1 and CDR2 sequences are MRHNA and SNTAGT. V gave up 3 bases and J gave up 5 bases; unmatched junction bases: 9. This entry belongs to a study of OX40 agonist ivuxolimab in advanced cancers. Background on the study: Ivuxolimab, an antibody acting as an agonist of OX40 (CD134), was used to treat patients. People in dose escalation had one of these cancers: hepatocellular carcinoma, melanoma, renal cell or head and neck cancer. Study outcomes and limitations: Mean expanded clone counts were higher in CD8+ than CD4+ T cells.

If patients had autoimmune disease history or systemic immunosuppression, they were excluded. Some clones are missing from TCRdb's copy, which holds only in-frame ones; the method was immunoSEQ multiplex PCR. The sample lists around 130,000 clones, roughly 93% occurring once. The J gene is TRBJ2-3, the V gene TRBV6-4; 12 nucleotides align to TRBD2. The clonotype comes from an adult with an advanced solid tumor such as melanoma, head and neck, liver or kidney cancer. The starting material was CD4+ or CD8+ T cells sorted from blood, obtained in a trial of the OX40 agonist ivuxolimab. The CDR3 DNA sequence: TGTGCCAGCAGTGATTCCTCTAGCGGGGGGGCTAGAGATACGCAGTATTTT. Its translation is CASSDSSSGGARDTQYF.